The clone carrying this TCR beta chain was seen a single time. Between the trimmed V and J ends, which lost 3 bases and 0 bases, there was a span of 6 bases. From germline, CDR1 is SGHTA and CDR2 FQGTGA. The CDR3 totals 14 residues. This entry comes from a study of blood T cell repertoires in COVID-19. Study-level background: Donors in the United States, Italy and Spain gave samples during acute or convalescent COVID-19. Nucleic acid was either cDNA or gDNA, and it came from T cells, B-cell-depleted T cells, or PBMCs.

Per the study methods: Reference gene primer amplification yielded estimated nucleated cell counts. Method: immunoSEQ multiplex PCR; TCRdb's copy keeps in-frame clones and lacks some. The V and J calls and clone size were taken over from that table, and D and trimming were inferred from the DNA. This table holds about 200,000 clones, 70% to 90% found once. The sequenced sample consisted of peripheral blood. This TCR was sampled from a woman over 75 with acute or convalescent COVID-19. This chain connects TRBV7-3 to TRBJ2-1, with D unclear. CDR3 DNA: TGTGCCAGCAGCTTTAAGCCCTCCTACAATGAGCAGTTCTTC. This translates into CASSFKPSYNEQFF.